These 4 T cell receptor beta chains were sequenced from one sample in a study of OX40 agonist ivuxolimab in advanced cancers. Repertoires were generated with immunoSEQ multiplex PCR, while TCRdb's copy carries only in-frame clones and drops some. This sample has about 27,000 clones, with approximately 79% found just once. Material: CD4+ or CD8+ T cells sorted from blood, obtained in a trial of the OX40 agonist ivuxolimab. These TCRs come from an adult with an advanced solid tumor such as melanoma, head and neck, liver or kidney cancer.

A remark on this clone: Other DNA sequences from this sample encode an identical CDR3 as well. The chain uses TRBV5-6 and TRBJ2-3; D is unclear. CDR1 is SGHDT, CDR2 YYEEEE, per germline. The CDR3 extends over 15 amino acids. V lost 0 bases to trimming and J lost 0 bases, with 8 bases between them. CDR3 nucleotides: TGTGCCAGCAGCTTGGGCGTGTATAGCACAGATACGCAGTATTTT. This codes for CASSLGVYSTDTQYF.

This clone counts as medium-sized. J is TRBJ1-3 and V is TRBV5-4; D perhaps matches TRBD1 (6 bases). This CDR3 has 15 residues. The germline V gene encodes CDR1 SGHNT and CDR2 YYREEE (reference sequence). Trimming removed 5 bases from V and 4 bases from J, with 16 bases in between. CDR3 nucleotide sequence: TGTGCCAGCAGTCAGGCCCCAGGGGTCGGAAACACCATATATTTT. Translating it yields CASSQAPGVGNTIYF.

This chain links TRBV4-1 with TRBJ2-7; unclear D gene. Germline lookup yields CDR1 MGHRA and CDR2 YSYEKL. This CDR3 comprises 14 residues. V was pared by 0 bases and J by 3 bases, with 9 bases between. CDR3: CASSQDWQYYEQYF. The CDR3 coding sequence is TGCGCCAGCAGCCAAGATTGGCAGTACTACGAGCAGTACTTC.

This chain uses TRBV4-1 with TRBJ2-7, with D tentatively TRBD1 or TRBD2 (5 bases each). The CDR3 covers 14 residues. CDR1 and CDR2 (germline): MGHRA, YSYEKL. The V end lost 4 bases, the J end lost 4 bases, and 14 bases lay between the germline ends. The CDR3 sequence: CASSLSRGVYEQYF. The CDR3 nucleotides read TGCGCCAGCAGCCTTTCTAGAGGGGTTTACGAGCAGTACTTC.